Shown below are 4 T cell receptor beta chains from a single sample sequenced in a study of blood T cell repertoires in COVID-19 (dated by TCRdb to the early 2020s). Libraries were constructed by the immunoSEQ multiplex PCR assay. TCRdb limited this immuneACCESS table to in-frame rearrangements with V and J called. A share of clones is missing; checked studies link under half to unresolved V genes, and the rest is unexplained. Recorded for this sample are roughly 260,000 clones; approximately 90% of them occurred a single time. Together, the top ten hold over 3.5% of the sample. The sample was peripheral blood. The receptors shown here come from a woman aged 35 to 49 with acute or convalescent COVID-19.

This chain uses TRBV5-5 with TRBJ2-3, with D perhaps matching TRBD1 (5 bases). Germline values: CDR1 SGHKS, CDR2 YYEKEE (reference sequence). The CDR3 runs to 14 residues. V was trimmed by 1 base and J by 2 bases, leaving 8 bases between them. CDR3 coding DNA: TGTGCCAGCAGCTTGCAGGGAACCACAGATACGCAGTATTTT. Its protein is CASSLQGTTDTQYF. Using reference TRBV5-5 and TRBJ2-3 for the parts outside the CDR3, the full variable domain is DAGVTQSPTHLIKTRGQQVTLRCSPISGHKSVSWYQQVLGQGPQFIFQYYEKEERGRGNFPDRFSARQFPNYSSELNVNALLLGDSALYLCASSLQGTTDTQYFGPGTRLTVL.

The chain carries TRBV5-1 and TRBJ2-3, with TRBD2 matching over 8 bases. V lost 4 bases, J lost 4 bases, and 8 bases stayed unmatched. CDR1 is SGHRS and CDR2 is YFSETQ in the germline V gene. The length of the CDR3 is 15 residues. CDR3 sequence: CASSKGLVLSDTQYF. CDR3 bases: TGCGCCAGCAGCAAGGGACTAGTTTTGTCAGATACGCAGTATTTT.

This rearrangement joins TRBV2 to TRBJ1-1; TRBD1 might be the D (5 bases). Deletions cut 6 bases from V and 0 bases from J, with 8 bases between. The CDR3 runs 13 residues. Germline values: CDR1 SNHLY, CDR2 FYNNEI. CDR3 protein: CASSRVLNTEAFF. CDR3 nucleotide sequence: TGTGCCAGCAGCAGGGTACTGAACACTGAAGCTTTCTTT.

This chain links TRBV5-1 with TRBJ1-2; perhaps TRBD1 as D (5 bases). Deletions cut 4 bases from V and 0 bases from J, with 16 bases between. From germline, CDR1 is SGHRS and CDR2 YFSETQ. The CDR3 spans 16 residues. CDR3: CASSQQTGIANYGYTF. The CDR3 DNA sequence: TGCGCCAGCAGCCAACAAACAGGAATCGCTAACTATGGCTACACCTTC.